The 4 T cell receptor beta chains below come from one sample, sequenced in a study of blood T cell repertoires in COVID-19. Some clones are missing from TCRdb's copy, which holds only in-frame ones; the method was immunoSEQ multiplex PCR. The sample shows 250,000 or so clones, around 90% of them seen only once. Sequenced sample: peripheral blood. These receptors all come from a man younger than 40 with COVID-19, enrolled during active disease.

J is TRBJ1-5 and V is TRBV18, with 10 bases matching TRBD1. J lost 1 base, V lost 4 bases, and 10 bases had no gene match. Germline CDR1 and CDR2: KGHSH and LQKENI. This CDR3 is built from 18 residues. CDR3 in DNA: TGTGCCAGCTCACGGGACAGGGGAGACGGTTTAAGCAATCAGCCCCAGCATTTT. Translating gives CASSRDRGDGLSNQPQHF.

This chain's CDR3 is CASSVEGGLRSGNTIYF. CDR3 nucleotide sequence: TGTGCCAGCAGCGTAGAGGGGGGGTTGCGCTCTGGAAACACCATATATTTT. The genes are TRBV9 and TRBJ1-3, with D tentatively TRBD1 (6 bases). The CDR3 has 17 amino acids. Looked up from germline, CDR1 is SGDLS and CDR2 is YYNGEE. Trimming left V 0 bases short and J 0 bases short, with 13 bases between.

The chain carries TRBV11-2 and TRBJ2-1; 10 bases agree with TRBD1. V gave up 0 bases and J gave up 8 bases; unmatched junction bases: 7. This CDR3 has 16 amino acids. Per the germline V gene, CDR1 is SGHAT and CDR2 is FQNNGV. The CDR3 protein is CASSLDGRDRGDEQFF. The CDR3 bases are TGTGCCAGCAGCTTAGATGGCCGGGACAGGGGTGATGAGCAGTTCTTC.

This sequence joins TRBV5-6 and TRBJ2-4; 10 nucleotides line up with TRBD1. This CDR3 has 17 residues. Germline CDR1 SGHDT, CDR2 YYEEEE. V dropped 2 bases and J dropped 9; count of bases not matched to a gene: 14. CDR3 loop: CASSFETGGAGKVIQYF. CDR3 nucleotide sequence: TGTGCCAGCAGCTTCGAGACAGGGGGCGCGGGTAAGGTCATTCAGTACTTC.